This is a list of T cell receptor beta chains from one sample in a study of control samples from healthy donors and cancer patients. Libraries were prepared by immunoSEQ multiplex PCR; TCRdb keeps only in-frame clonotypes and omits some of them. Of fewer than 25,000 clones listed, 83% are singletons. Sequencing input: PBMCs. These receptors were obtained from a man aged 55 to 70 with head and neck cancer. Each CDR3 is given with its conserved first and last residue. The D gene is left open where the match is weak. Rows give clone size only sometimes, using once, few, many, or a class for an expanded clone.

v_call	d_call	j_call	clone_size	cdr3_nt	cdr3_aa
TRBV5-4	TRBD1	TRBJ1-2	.	TGTGCCAGCAGCTCGTGGGACAGGTTGGGTGGCTACACCTTC	CASSSWDRLGGYTF
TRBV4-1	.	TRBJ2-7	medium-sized	TGCGCCAGCAGCCCCGACCCCTACTACGAGCAGTACTTC	CASSPDPYYEQYF
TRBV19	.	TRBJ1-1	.	TGTGCCAGTACTCCGGGGCGCGCGCCGACTGAAGCTTTCTTT	CASTPGRAPTEAFF
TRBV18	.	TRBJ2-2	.	TGTGCCAGCTCTCTGCAGGGGCCCAAGAACACCGGGGAGCTGTTTTTT	CASSLQGPKNTGELFF
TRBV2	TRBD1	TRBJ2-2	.	TGTGCCAGCAGGGCCGGGACAGGGAACACCGGGGAGCTGTTTTTT	CASRAGTGNTGELFF
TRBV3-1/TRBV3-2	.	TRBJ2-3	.	TGTGCCAGCAGCCGGATGTCAGGGGAGACAGATACGCAGTATTTT	CASSRMSGETDTQYF
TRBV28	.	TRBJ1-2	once	TGTGCCAGCAGTTCCTTGGGGACGACTAACTATGGCTACACCTTC	CASSSLGTTNYGYTF
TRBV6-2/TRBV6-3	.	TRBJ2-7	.	TGTGCCAGCAGTTACTCGAGGGGAACCTACGAGCAGTACTTC	CASSYSRGTYEQYF
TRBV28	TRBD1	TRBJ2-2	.	TGTGCCAGCAGTTTAATCGGACAGGGGGCCCGGGCAGTCGGGGAGCTGTTTTTT	CASSLIGQGARAVGELFF
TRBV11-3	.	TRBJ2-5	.	TGTGCCAGCAGCTCCCGGGGGAAGCAAGAGACCCAGTACTTC	CASSSRGKQETQYF
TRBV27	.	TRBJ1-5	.	TGTGCCAGCAGTTTATCGGGACCTTATAGCAATCAGCCCCAGCATTTT	CASSLSGPYSNQPQHF
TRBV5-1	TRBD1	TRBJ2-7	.	TGCGCCAGCAGCCCAACAGGGGGTGGCCCCTACGAGCAGTACTTC	CASSPTGGGPYEQYF
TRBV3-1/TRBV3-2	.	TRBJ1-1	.	TGTGCCAGCAGCCAAGCCATAACAGTGAACACTGAAGCTTTCTTT	CASSQAITVNTEAFF
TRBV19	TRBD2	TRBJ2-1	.	TGTGCCAGTAGTATCACTAGCGGCGCCTACAATGAGCAGTTCTTC	CASSITSGAYNEQFF
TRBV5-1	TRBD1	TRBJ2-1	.	TGCGCCAGCAGCTCTTTTCCGGGACAGGCATCGATGGGCGATGAGCAGTTCTTC	CASSSFPGQASMGDEQFF
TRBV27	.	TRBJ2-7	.	TGTGCCAGCGGATCGACTGGCTCCTACGAGCAGTACTTC	CASGSTGSYEQYF
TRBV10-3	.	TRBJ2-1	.	TGTGCCATCAGTGAGTCGGGAGAGCAGTTCTTC	CAISESGEQFF
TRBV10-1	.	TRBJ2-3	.	TGCGCCAGCAGTGAGCCAACACAGGATACGCAGTATTTT	CASSEPTQDTQYF
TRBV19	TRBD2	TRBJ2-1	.	TGTGCCAGTAGTACTTTAGCGGGGGTGGCTGGGAATGAGCAGTTCTTC	CASSTLAGVAGNEQFF
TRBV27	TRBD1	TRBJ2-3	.	TGTGCCAGCAGTTCCTTACCGGGACAGATCACAGATACGCAGTATTTT	CASSSLPGQITDTQYF
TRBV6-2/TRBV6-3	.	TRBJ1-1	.	TGTGCCAGCAGTTGGCGGACAGTAGAGAACACTGAAGCTTTCTTT	CASSWRTVENTEAFF
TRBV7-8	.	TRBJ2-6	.	TGTGCCAGCAGCTTGTGGGGGGCCAACGTCCTGACTTTC	CASSLWGANVLTF
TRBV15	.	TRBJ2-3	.	TGTGCCACCAGCAGAGTGGCAGATACGCAGTATTTT	CATSRVADTQYF
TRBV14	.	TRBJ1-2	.	TGTGCCAGCAGCCAAGATTCGGGGGCGCGAGGTGGCTACACCTTC	CASSQDSGARGGYTF
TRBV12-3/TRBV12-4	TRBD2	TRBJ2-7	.	TGTGCCAGCAGCCGTTCCGGGACTAGCGAGAACTTC	CASSRSGTSENF
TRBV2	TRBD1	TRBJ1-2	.	TGTGCCAGCAGCGTAGGAAGACAGGGAGGAGGCTACACCTTC	CASSVGRQGGGYTF
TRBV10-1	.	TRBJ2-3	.	TGCGCCAGCAGTGAAATGGTCACAGATACGCAGTATTTT	CASSEMVTDTQYF
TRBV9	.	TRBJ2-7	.	TGTGCCAGCAGCGCGTCCTTTCCCCCCTACGAGCAGTACTTC	CASSASFPPYEQYF
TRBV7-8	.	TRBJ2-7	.	TGTGCCAGCAGCTTAGCGCCGGGACACTACGAGCAGTACTTC	CASSLAPGHYEQYF
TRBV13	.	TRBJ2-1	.	TGTGCCAGCCAGACGGGCTCCTACAATGAGCAGTTCTTC	CASQTGSYNEQFF